What follows is one T cell receptor (beta chain) and its context. No antigen is known for it. These data are taken from a study of T cell responses to AZD1222 COVID-19 vaccine. TCRdb keeps only in-frame clones here, not all; method: immunoSEQ multiplex PCR. The sample records 86,000 or so clones, about 90% being singletons. CDR1 and CDR2 (germline): SGHRS, YFSETQ. The CDR3 runs to 14 residues. Germline trimming cut 2 bases from V and 1 base from J; bases unmatched to any gene: 2. Study-level points and caveats: Baseline seropositivity occurred in only six AZD1222 recipients. Clonal diversity was possibly underestimated, and the donors were mostly white British, with more females.

The sequenced sample was peripheral blood, obtained 28 days after the second AZD1222 dose. The source is an adult who received the AZD1222 COVID-19 vaccine. This rearrangement joins TRBV5-1 to TRBJ2-5; 7 bases match TRBD1. The CDR3 region is CASSFDRVQETQYF. In DNA, the CDR3 is TGCGCCAGCAGCTTCGACAGGGTCCAAGAGACCCAGTACTTC.